These 20 T cell receptor beta chains came from one sample sequenced in a study of CD8 T cells in Susac syndrome. Random hexamers were used to reverse transcribe the RNA input (about 0.5 to 1 ug). TCRdb called the immunoSEQ multiplex PCR reads again in MiXCR, with one record for every CDR3 protein. The sample yields about 200,000 distinct CDR3 sequences, 85% to 95% seen once. The sequenced material came from CD4+ T cells from PBMCs. The receptors originated from a human donor in good health.

In DNA form, the CDR3 reads TGTGCCAGCTCACCATCAATCTTCCGGGACAGGGGGAAGACCCAGTACTTC. Amino acids: CASSPSIFRDRGKTQYF. The chain joins TRBV18 to TRBJ2-5, with 11 bases fitting TRBD1. The trim removed 2 bases at V and 6 bases at J, leaving 11 bases unmatched. This CDR3 spans 17 amino acids. Germline V gene lookup returns CDR1 KGHSH and CDR2 LQKENI.

The rearrangement uses TRBV9 and TRBJ2-1, with no clear D. The CDR3 has 11 amino acids. Trimming cost V 4 bases and J 10 bases, with 9 bases left between them. The germline V gene encodes CDR1 SGDLS and CDR2 YYNGEE. Written as DNA, the CDR3 is TGTGCCAGCAGCTTGGATCGAGAGCAGTTCTTC. This sequence encodes CASSLDREQFF. Complete variable domain (other parts from reference TRBV9 and TRBJ2-1): DSGVTQTPKHLITATGQRVTLRCSPRSGDLSVYWYQQSLDQGLQFLIQYYNGEERAKGNILERFSAQQFPDLHSELNLSSLELGDSALYFCASSLDREQFFGPGTRLTVL.

V usage is TRBV11-2 and J usage is TRBJ1-3; D gene unclear. CDR1 is SGHAT and CDR2 is FQNNGV in the germline V gene. There are 12 residues in the CDR3. The V and J ends lost 0 bases and 9 bases respectively, with 6 bases between them. Here the CDR3 DNA reads TGTGCCAGCAGCTTAGATCCACGCACCATATATTTT. Translating gives CASSLDPRTIYF.

The chain is built from TRBV4-1 and TRBJ1-1; tentative D call: TRBD1 (6 bases). CDR1 is MGHRA, CDR2 YSYEKL, per germline. This CDR3 region has 16 residues. V lost 0 bases and J 0 bases, leaving 11 bases between the germline ends. The CDR3 sequence: CASSQDRDIMNTEAFF. The CDR3 bases are TGCGCCAGCAGCCAAGATAGGGACATCATGAACACTGAAGCTTTCTTT.

The gene calls are TRBV2 and TRBJ2-1, with D tentatively TRBD2 (5 bases). CDR3 length: 12 amino acids. CDR1 SNHLY and CDR2 FYNNEI come from the germline V gene. The germline V and J ends were trimmed by 6 bases and 7 bases, with 10 bases remaining between them. CDR3 coding DNA: TGTGCCAGCAGGGAACTAGGAAATGAGCAGTTCTTC. This sequence encodes CASRELGNEQFF.

The V gene is TRBV20-1, the J gene TRBJ2-7; no reliable D call. V shed 2 bases and J shed 3 bases, with 11 bases lying between them. The germline CDR1 and CDR2 sequences are DFQATT and SNEGSKA (reference sequence). The CDR3 is made up of 13 amino acids. The CDR3 DNA reads as TGCAGTGCTAGAAGACCCTCGTTCTACGAGCAGTACGTC. Translation gives CSARRPSFYEQYV.

The V call is TRBV28, the J call TRBJ2-1, with D uncertain. The V end lost 8 bases, the J end lost 0 bases, and 8 bases lay between the germline ends. The CDR3 runs 13 residues. From germline, CDR1 is MDHEN and CDR2 SYDVKM. CDR3 coding DNA: TGTGCCAGCTTAGCTAGCTCCTACAATGAGCAGTTCTTC. Encoded protein: CASLASSYNEQFF.

This chain connects TRBV28 to TRBJ1-5, with no clear D. V gave up 7 bases and J gave up 2 bases, with 6 bases separating them. CDR3 size: 12 residues. The germline V gene encodes CDR1 MDHEN and CDR2 SYDVKM. For the CDR3, the DNA is TGTGCCAGCAACGGGGGCAATCAGCCCCAGCATTTT. It encodes CASNGGNQPQHF.

The V call is TRBV29-1, the J call TRBJ2-7, with 9 positions matching TRBD2. The germline V gene encodes CDR1 SQVTM and CDR2 ANQGSEA. With V trimmed by 6 bases and J by 1 base, 7 bases remained unmatched. There are 14 residues in the CDR3. The CDR3 spells CSVHETSGSYEQYF. For the CDR3, the DNA is TGCAGCGTCCACGAGACTAGCGGATCCTACGAGCAGTACTTC.

The chain combines TRBV29-1 with TRBJ1-2; tentatively, D is TRBD1 (6 bases). CDR1 SQVTM and CDR2 ANQGSEA come from the germline V gene. Between the trimmed V and J ends, which lost 5 bases and 4 bases, there was a span of 11 bases. CDR3 length: 12 residues. CDR3 sequence (DNA): TGCAGCGTTTCAAGGGGGTCCTATGGCTACACCTTC. This encodes CSVSRGSYGYTF.

This clonotype appeared once. The CDR3 spells CASGPQTGNGYTF. CDR3 DNA: TGTGCTAGTGGTCCGCAGACAGGGAACGGCTACACCTTC. The chain combines TRBV12-5 with TRBJ1-2; TRBD1 agrees at 7 bases. The CDR3 covers 13 residues. Unmatched junction bases numbered 8, after V lost 5 bases and J lost 8 bases. The germline CDR1 and CDR2 sequences are LGHNT and FRNRAP.

This clonotype showed up just once. The rearrangement uses TRBV12-3 or TRBV12-4 and TRBJ1-2, with D tentatively TRBD1 (6 bases). The CDR3 is 15 amino acids. Trimming shortened V by 7 bases and J by 3 bases, and 18 bases separated the two germline ends. The CDR3 region is CASTVPGGRDYGYTF. CDR3 bases: TGTGCCAGCACCGTCCCGGGGGGGCGAGACTATGGCTACACCTTC.

The chain couples TRBV27 to TRBJ1-5; 8 bases line up with TRBD1. CDR3 length: 13 residues. V lost 5 bases and J lost 4; bases outside the gene matches: 1. Germline assignment: CDR1 MNHEY and CDR2 SMNVEV (reference sequence). This CDR3 is CASSRQGNQPQHF. DNA for the CDR3: TGTGCCAGCAGTCGACAGGGGAATCAGCCCCAGCATTTT.

The chain joins TRBV28 to TRBJ1-5; D gene uncertain. Germline CDR1 and CDR2: MDHEN and SYDVKM. Trimming took 9 bases from V and 5 from J, leaving 11 bases between them. CDR3 length equals 12 residues. The CDR3 loop is CASRSGYQPQHF. The CDR3 nucleotides read TGTGCCAGTCGCTCAGGCTATCAGCCCCAGCATTTT.

The chain carries TRBV30 and TRBJ2-7; D is perhaps TRBD2 (5 bases). Trimming removed 0 bases at V and 2 bases at J, with 11 bases between. Germline CDR1 GTSNPN, CDR2 SVGIG (reference sequence). The CDR3 has 14 residues. CDR3 DNA sequence: TGTGCCTGGAGTGTAACCGGGATACCCTACGAGCAGTACGTC. It codes for CAWSVTGIPYEQYV.

The genes are TRBV13 and TRBJ1-6; tentative D call: TRBD1 (6 bases). CDR1 is PRHDT, CDR2 FYEKMQ, per germline (reference sequence). The CDR3 covers 16 residues. Trimming took off 5 bases at V and 7 bases at J, with 18 bases between the two ends. Here the CDR3 reads CASSPGQGWLNSPLHF. The CDR3 DNA reads as TGTGCCAGCAGCCCCGGGCAGGGGTGGTTAAATTCACCCCTCCACTTT.

The J gene is TRBJ1-5, the V gene TRBV9; D gene unclear. V lost 0 bases, J lost 7 bases, and 11 bases lay in between. Germline CDR1 is SGDLS and CDR2 is YYNGEE. The CDR3 has 14 amino acids. CDR3 in amino acids: CASSVDGVGQPQHF. The CDR3 DNA reads TGTGCCAGCAGCGTAGATGGGGTGGGACAGCCCCAGCATTTT.

This rearrangement joins TRBV5-1 to TRBJ2-7; tentatively, D is TRBD2 (6 bases). Germline loops: CDR1 SGHRS, CDR2 YFSETQ. Trimming pared 0 bases from V and 5 bases from J, leaving 9 bases between. The CDR3 totals 13 residues. In DNA, the CDR3 is TGCGCCAGCAGCTTGGGACTAGATAACGAGCAGTACTTC. Protein product: CASSLGLDNEQYF.

The J gene is TRBJ2-1, the V gene TRBV29-1; D gene ambiguous. Deletions cut 7 bases from V and 0 bases from J, with 10 bases between. Germline V gives CDR1 SQVTM, CDR2 ANQGSEA. There are 13 residues in the CDR3. The DNA of the CDR3 is TGCAGCGCTCGATCTAGCTCCTACAATGAGCAGTTCTTC. Amino acid sequence: CSARSSSYNEQFF.

This chain connects TRBV20-1 to TRBJ2-1; D gene ambiguous. The CDR3 is 14 amino acids. V gave up 5 bases and J gave up 6 bases, with 17 bases separating them. From germline, CDR1 is DFQATT and CDR2 SNEGSKA (reference sequence). Written as DNA, the CDR3 is TGCAGTGCTGGTCTATTACGGTCTGGCAATGAGCAGTTCTTC. Its protein is CSAGLLRSGNEQFF.